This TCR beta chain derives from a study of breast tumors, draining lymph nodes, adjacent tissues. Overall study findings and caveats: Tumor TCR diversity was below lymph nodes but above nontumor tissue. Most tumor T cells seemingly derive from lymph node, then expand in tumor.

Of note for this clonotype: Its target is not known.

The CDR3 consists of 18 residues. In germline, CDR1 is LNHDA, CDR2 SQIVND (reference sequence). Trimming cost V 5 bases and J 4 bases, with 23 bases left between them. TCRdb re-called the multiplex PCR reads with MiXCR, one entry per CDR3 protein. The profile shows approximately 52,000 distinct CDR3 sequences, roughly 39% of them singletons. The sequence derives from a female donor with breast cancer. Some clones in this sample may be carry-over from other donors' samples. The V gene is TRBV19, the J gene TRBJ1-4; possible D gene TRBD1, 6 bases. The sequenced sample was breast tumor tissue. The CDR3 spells CASSPQATGGGYNEKLFF. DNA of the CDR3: TGTGCCAGTAGTCCCCAGGCGACAGGTGGGGGCTATAATGAAAAACTGTTTTTT. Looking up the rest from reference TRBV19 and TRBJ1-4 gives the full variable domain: DGGITQSPKYLFRKEGQNVTLSCEQNLNHDAMYWYRQDPGQGLRLIYYSQIVNDFQKGDIAEGYSVSREKKESFPLTVTSAQKNPTAFYLCASSPQATGGGYNEKLFFGSGTQLSVL.